This TCR beta chain derives from a study of T cell responses to AZD1222 COVID-19 vaccine. Findings and limits, study-wide: Most donors were white British, females outnumbered males, and clonal diversity was possibly underestimated. Among vaccine-associated CD4 TCRs, coverage spanned spike, with dominance at 160-218 and 743-854.

Concerning this clone itself: Its antigen is not known.

Only in-frame clones appear in the TCRdb table, and some are missing; sequencing was by immunoSEQ multiplex PCR. The sample lists about 81,000 clones, around nine tenths occurring once. Source: peripheral blood, taken 28 days after the second AZD1222 dose. The source is an adult who received the AZD1222 COVID-19 vaccine.

As DNA, the CDR3 is TGTGCCACCGACGGGAGTGGCAATTACTACGAGCAGTACTTC. As protein: CATDGSGNYYEQYF. The V and J genes are TRBV10-3 and TRBJ2-7; weak D call: TRBD2 (6 bases). V lost 10 bases and J lost 3, with 19 bases in between. The germline CDR1 and CDR2 sequences are ENHRY and SYGVKD. The length of the CDR3 is 14 residues.